The 21 T cell receptor beta chains below were found in one sample sequenced in a study of early T cells in non-severe SARS-CoV-2 infection. Each CDR3 protein is one row after TCRdb ran MiXCR on the 5' RACE reads. Of nearly 110,000 distinct CDR3 sequences listed, 11% are singletons. Sequencing used whole blood. The receptors originated from an adult who was a healthcare worker with PCR-confirmed SARS-CoV-2 infection or an uninfected control (not recorded which).

This clonotype has just a few counts. The chain joins TRBV6-6 to TRBJ2-3; possibly TRBD2 for D (5 bases). V dropped 6 bases and J dropped 4 bases, with 17 bases sitting between them. The CDR3 loop spans 15 amino acids. Per germline, CDR1 MNHNY and CDR2 SVGAGI (reference sequence). The CDR3 is CASSPSRPGSDTQYF. The CDR3 region has the DNA TGTGCCAGCAGCCCTAGCCGCCCCGGGTCAGATACGCAGTATTTT.

The V and J genes are TRBV12-3 or TRBV12-4 and TRBJ2-4, with 8 positions matching TRBD1. TRBJ2-7 matches the DNA end more closely, so the J call is doubtful. CDR3 length: 15 residues. The CDR3 nucleotides read TGTGCCAGCAGTTTAGGCGGTGTCAGGGGGCCCGAGCAGTACTTC. It encodes CASSLGGVRGPEQYF.

This clonotype was found a few times. DNA of the CDR3: TGTGCCAGCAGCTTAGTGGGGGACAGGGTACGGGATACGCAGTATTTT. It specifies CASSLVGDRVRDTQYF. The chain joins TRBV7-2 to TRBJ2-3; TRBD1 aligns across 9 bases. CDR1 is SGHTA and CDR2 is FQGNSA in the germline V gene. This CDR3 contains 16 residues. V lost 1 base to trimming and J lost 6 bases; unmatched junction nucleotides: 8.

Ten or more counts support this clonotype. The genes are TRBV3-1 and TRBJ2-1; D may match TRBD1 or TRBD2 (5 bases each). The CDR3 is made up of 14 amino acids. Germline V gene lookup returns CDR1 LGHDT and CDR2 YNNKEL (reference sequence). Trimming took 4 bases from V and 9 from J, leaving 16 bases between them. The CDR3 DNA reads TGTGCCAGCAGCCCGGGACGTCCCGGGGTTGAGCAGTTCTTC. Its translation: CASSPGRPGVEQFF.

In this sample, this clonotype turned up many times. The chain combines TRBV12-3 or TRBV12-4 with TRBJ2-1; TRBD2 matches at 7 bases. CDR3 size: 16 residues. Trimming took 6 bases from V and 5 from J; bases not matched to a gene: 13. The CDR3 coding sequence is TGTGCCAGCAGCCCACCTAACGGGAGGCTCCACAATGAGCAGTTCTTC. It encodes CASSPPNGRLHNEQFF.

This clonotype came up many times. CDR3 amino acids: CAWSVQVATGELFF. CDR3 bases: TGTGCCTGGAGTGTACAGGTAGCTACCGGGGAGCTGTTTTTT. This chain uses TRBV30 with TRBJ2-2; D may be TRBD1 (5 bases). V was pared by 0 bases and J by 5 bases, with 10 bases between. This CDR3 is built from 14 residues. Germline-derived CDR1 and CDR2 are GTSNPN and SVGIG (reference sequence). Complete variable domain (other parts from reference TRBV30 and TRBJ2-2): SQTIHQWPATLVQPVGSPLSLECTVEGTSNPNLYWYRQAAGRGLQLLFYSVGIGQISSEVPQNLSASRPQDRQFILSSKKLLLSDSGFYLCAWSVQVATGELFFGEGSRLTVL.

This clonotype appeared a few times. CDR3: CASRDPGLAKNIQYF. Written as DNA, the CDR3 is TGTGCCAGCAGGGACCCGGGTCTAGCCAAAAACATTCAGTACTTC. The gene calls are TRBV6-5 and TRBJ2-4, with no clear D. This CDR3 has 15 residues. Trimming cost V 6 bases and J 0 bases, with 12 bases left between them. Germline loops: CDR1 MNHEY, CDR2 SVGAGI.

This clonotype was counted between two and nine times. V usage is TRBV20-1 and J usage is TRBJ2-7; D call uncertain. The CDR3 sequence is 12 residues long. With 4 bases removed from V and 4 bases from J, the gap between germline ends came to 11 bases. The germline V gene encodes CDR1 DFQATT and CDR2 SNEGSKA (reference sequence). The CDR3 reads CSAIRVAYEQYF. CDR3 coding DNA: TGCAGTGCTATAAGGGTTGCATACGAGCAGTACTTC.

This clonotype has at least ten counts. V usage is TRBV2 and J usage is TRBJ2-2; 8 bases agree with TRBD2. CDR1 and CDR2 from the germline V gene are SNHLY and FYNNEI. The ends lost 6 bases at V and 0 bases at J; junction bases unmatched: 3. This CDR3 is 15 amino acids long. The CDR3 reads CASSAAGANTGELFF. The CDR3 coding sequence is TGTGCCAGCAGCGCAGCGGGAGCGAACACCGGGGAGCTGTTTTTT.

This clonotype was seen only a few times. This chain connects TRBV5-4 to TRBJ1-4; 7 bases map to TRBD1. The length of the CDR3 is 14 residues. Trimming at V came to 4 bases and at J to 5 bases, leaving 5 bases not matched to a gene. The germline V gene has CDR1 SGHNT and CDR2 YYREEE (reference sequence). This CDR3 is CASSETGRNEKLFF. The CDR3 bases are TGTGCCAGCAGCGAGACAGGGCGGAATGAAAAACTGTTTTTT. Looking up the rest from reference TRBV5-4 and TRBJ1-4 gives the full variable domain: ETGVTQSPTHLIKTRGQQVTLRCSSQSGHNTVSWYQQALGQGPQFIFQYYREEENGRGNFPPRFSGLQFPNYSSELNVNALELDDSALYLCASSETGRNEKLFFGSGTQLSVL.

The chain links TRBV10-3 to TRBJ2-1; possible D gene TRBD2, 6 bases. V gave up 4 bases and J gave up 12 bases, with 16 bases separating them. Germline loops: CDR1 ENHRY, CDR2 SYGVKD. CDR3 length: 13 amino acids. CDR3 residues: CAISGPPGVRQFF. CDR3 DNA: TGTGCCATCAGTGGACCACCGGGAGTTAGGCAGTTCTTC.

This clonotype turned up a few times. The chain couples TRBV12-3 or TRBV12-4 to TRBJ2-1; D unresolved. CDR3 length: 12 amino acids. V lost 5 bases to trimming and J lost 8 bases, with 10 bases between them. As DNA, the CDR3 is TGTGCCAGCAGTCCGTATTCCGATGAGCAGTTCTTC. It is translated as CASSPYSDEQFF.

Ten or more counts support this clonotype. The rearrangement joins TRBV9 to TRBJ2-7; maybe TRBD2 (6 bases). Trimming stripped 3 bases from V and 2 bases from J, with 12 bases between. CDR3 size: 14 residues. Per the germline V gene, CDR1 is SGDLS and CDR2 is YYNGEE. As DNA, the CDR3 is TGTGCCAGCAGCGCCCGGGACTCTGCCTACGAGCAGTACTTC. This gives the protein CASSARDSAYEQYF.

This clonotype was counted many times. The V call is TRBV5-1, the J call TRBJ2-7; 8 bases are shared with TRBD1. V dropped 0 bases and J dropped 2; count of bases not matched to a gene: 4. The CDR3 has 15 residues. The V gene's germline CDR1 is SGHRS and CDR2 YFSETQ. The CDR3 region has the DNA TGCGCCAGCAGCTTGGGGGGGACAGGAACCTACGAGCAGTACTTC. As protein: CASSLGGTGTYEQYF.

This clonotype was detected ten times or more. The chain uses TRBV28 and TRBJ1-1; perhaps TRBD1 as D (6 bases). Trimming pared 1 base from V and 0 bases from J, leaving 24 bases between. Germline CDR1 is MDHEN and CDR2 is SYDVKM. CDR3 length: 20 amino acids. The CDR3 protein is CASSLYAVRIAHRVNTEAFF. CDR3 in DNA: TGTGCCAGCAGTTTATATGCGGTGCGCATCGCACACAGGGTGAACACTGAAGCTTTCTTT.

This clonotype was picked up many times. J is TRBJ1-1 and V is TRBV7-9, with D hard to call. Germline CDR1 SEHNR, CDR2 FQNEAQ (reference sequence). CDR3 length: 13 residues. Trimming removed 1 base from V and 6 bases from J, with 9 bases in between. CDR3 sequence (DNA): TGTGCCAGCAGCTTAGTTCTCGGATCTGAAGCTTTCTTT. Translation: CASSLVLGSEAFF.

This clonotype came up a few times. The genes are TRBV28 and TRBJ1-1; TRBD1 matches 7 bases. The CDR3 spans 11 residues. Germline-derived CDR1 and CDR2 are MDHEN and SYDVKM. Germline trimming cut 6 bases from V and 10 bases from J; bases unmatched to any gene: 5. The CDR3, as DNA: TGTGCCAGCAGCTATGGACAGGTAGCTTTCTTT. It codes for CASSYGQVAFF.

This clonotype has a count of ten or more. V gene TRBV12-3 or TRBV12-4 combines with J gene TRBJ1-4, with TRBD1 as a possible D gene (6 bases). V lost 6 bases and J lost 4, with 15 bases in between. This CDR3 contains 15 residues. The CDR3: CASSTSRGINEKLFF. The CDR3 DNA reads as TGTGCCAGCAGCACGTCCAGGGGAATTAATGAAAAACTGTTTTTT.

Only a few counts were recorded for this clonotype. J is TRBJ1-1 and V is TRBV10-2; no clear D. CDR1 is WSHSY, CDR2 SAAADI, per germline. V lost 4 bases and J lost 3, with 15 bases in between. The CDR3 consists of 15 residues. The CDR3 reads CASSAVYGGHTEAFF. In nucleotides, the CDR3 is TGCGCCAGCAGTGCGGTTTATGGAGGCCACACTGAAGCTTTCTTT.

This clonotype was recorded many times. The chain has TRBV6-5 and TRBJ2-1; TRBD1 agrees at 7 bases. The CDR3 loop spans 15 amino acids. The V gene end was trimmed by 6 bases and the J gene end by 0 bases; junction bases not matched to a gene: 5. Germline V gene lookup returns CDR1 MNHEY and CDR2 SVGAGI. Here the CDR3 DNA reads TGTGCCAGCAGGGATGACAGGGTCTCCTACAATGAGCAGTTCTTC. As protein: CASRDDRVSYNEQFF.

There are a few counts of this clonotype. This chain joins TRBV28 and TRBJ2-1; 12 nucleotides agree with TRBD2. The J segment lost 7 bases and the V segment lost 6 bases, leaving 16 bases of the junction unmatched. Per the germline V gene, CDR1 is MDHEN and CDR2 is SYDVKM. The CDR3 contains 18 residues. The CDR3: CASRELGLAGLSRNEQFF. The CDR3 nucleotides read TGTGCCAGCAGGGAACTAGGACTAGCGGGATTATCTAGAAATGAGCAGTTCTTC. The variable domain in full, completed from reference TRBV28 and TRBJ2-1, reads DVKVTQSSRYLVKRTGEKVFLECVQDMDHENMFWYRQDPGLGLRLIYFSYDVKMKEKGDIPEGYSVSREKKERFSLILESASTNQTSMYLCASRELGLAGLSRNEQFFGPGTRLTVL.